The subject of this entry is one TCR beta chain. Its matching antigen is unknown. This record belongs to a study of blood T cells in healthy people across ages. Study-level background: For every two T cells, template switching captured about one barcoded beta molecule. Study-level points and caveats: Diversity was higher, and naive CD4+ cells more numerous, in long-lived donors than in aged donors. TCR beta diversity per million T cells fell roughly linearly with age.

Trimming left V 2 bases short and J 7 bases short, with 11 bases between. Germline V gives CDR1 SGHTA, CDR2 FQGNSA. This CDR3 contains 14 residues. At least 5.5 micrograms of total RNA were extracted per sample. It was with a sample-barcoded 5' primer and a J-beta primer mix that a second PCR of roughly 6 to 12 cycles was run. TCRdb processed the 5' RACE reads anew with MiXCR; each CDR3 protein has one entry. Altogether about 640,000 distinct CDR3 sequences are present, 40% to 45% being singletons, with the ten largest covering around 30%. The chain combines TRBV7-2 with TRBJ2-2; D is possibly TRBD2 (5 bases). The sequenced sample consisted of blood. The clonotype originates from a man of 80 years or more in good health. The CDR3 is CASSLMRAGGELFF. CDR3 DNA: TGTGCCAGCAGCTTAATGAGGGCCGGCGGGGAGCTGTTTTTT.